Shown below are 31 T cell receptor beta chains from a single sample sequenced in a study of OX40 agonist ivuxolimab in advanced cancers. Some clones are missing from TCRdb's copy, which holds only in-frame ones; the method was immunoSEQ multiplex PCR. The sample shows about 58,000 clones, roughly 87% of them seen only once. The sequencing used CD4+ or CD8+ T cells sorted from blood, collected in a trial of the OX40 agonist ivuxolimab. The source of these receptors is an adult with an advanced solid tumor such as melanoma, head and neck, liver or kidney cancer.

CDR3 sequence reads: CASSLVPRSQETQYF. The CDR3 DNA sequence: TGTGCCAGCAGCTTAGTCCCGCGCTCTCAAGAGACCCAGTACTTC. The V and J genes are TRBV7-9 and TRBJ2-5; D is undetermined. The ends were cut back, 1 base at V and 2 bases at J, with 11 bases in the middle. The length of the CDR3 is 15 residues. Germline values: CDR1 SEHNR, CDR2 FQNEAQ (reference sequence).

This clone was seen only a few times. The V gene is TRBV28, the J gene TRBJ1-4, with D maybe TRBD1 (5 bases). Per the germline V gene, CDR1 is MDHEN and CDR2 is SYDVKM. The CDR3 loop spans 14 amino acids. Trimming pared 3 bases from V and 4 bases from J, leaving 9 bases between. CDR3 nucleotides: TGTGCCAGCAGTTTCTGGGGGTTTAATGAAAAACTGTTTTTT. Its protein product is CASSFWGFNEKLFF.

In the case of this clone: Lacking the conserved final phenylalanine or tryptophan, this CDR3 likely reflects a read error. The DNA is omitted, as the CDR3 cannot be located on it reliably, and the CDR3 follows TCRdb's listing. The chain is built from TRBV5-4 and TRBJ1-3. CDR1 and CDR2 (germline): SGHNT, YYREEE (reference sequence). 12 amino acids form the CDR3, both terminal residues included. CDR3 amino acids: CASSLKGGGNRI.

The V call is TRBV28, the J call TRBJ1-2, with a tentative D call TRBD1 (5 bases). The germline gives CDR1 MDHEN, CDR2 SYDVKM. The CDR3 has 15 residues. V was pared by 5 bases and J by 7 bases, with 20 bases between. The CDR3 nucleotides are TGTGCCAGCAGTCGATGGGAGAGGGGAGAGTCTGGCTACACCTTC. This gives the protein CASSRWERGESGYTF.

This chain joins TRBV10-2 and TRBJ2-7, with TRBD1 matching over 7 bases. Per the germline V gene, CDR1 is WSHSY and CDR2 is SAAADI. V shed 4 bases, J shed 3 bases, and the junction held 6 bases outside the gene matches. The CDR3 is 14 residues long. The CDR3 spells CASSVRQGVYEQYF. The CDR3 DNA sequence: TGCGCCAGCAGTGTACGCCAGGGGGTCTACGAGCAGTACTTC.

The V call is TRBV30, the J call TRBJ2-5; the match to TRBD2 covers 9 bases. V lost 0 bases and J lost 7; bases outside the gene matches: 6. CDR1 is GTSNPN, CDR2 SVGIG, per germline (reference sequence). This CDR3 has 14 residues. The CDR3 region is CAWSVAGGLGTQYF. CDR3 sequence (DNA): TGTGCCTGGAGTGTGGCGGGAGGGCTTGGGACCCAGTACTTC.

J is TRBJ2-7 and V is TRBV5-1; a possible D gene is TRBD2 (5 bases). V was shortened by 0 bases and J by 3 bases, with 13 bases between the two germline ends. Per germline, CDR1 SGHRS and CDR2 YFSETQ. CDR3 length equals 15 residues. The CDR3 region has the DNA TGCGCCAGCAGCTTGGTTCTGGCGGGCAACTACGAGCAGTACTTC. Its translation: CASSLVLAGNYEQYF.

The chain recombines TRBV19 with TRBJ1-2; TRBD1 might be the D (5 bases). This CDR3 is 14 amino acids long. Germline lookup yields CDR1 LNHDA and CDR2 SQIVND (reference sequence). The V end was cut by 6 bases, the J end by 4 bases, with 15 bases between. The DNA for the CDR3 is TGTGCCAGTAGACGGGACGGCGTCTCCTATGGCTACACCTTC. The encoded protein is CASRRDGVSYGYTF.

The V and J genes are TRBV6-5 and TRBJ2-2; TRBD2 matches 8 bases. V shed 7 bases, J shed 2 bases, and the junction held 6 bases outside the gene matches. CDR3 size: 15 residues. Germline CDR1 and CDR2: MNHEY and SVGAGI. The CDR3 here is CASTVAGKNTGELFF. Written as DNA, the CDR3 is TGTGCCAGCACCGTAGCGGGGAAAAACACCGGGGAGCTGTTTTTT.

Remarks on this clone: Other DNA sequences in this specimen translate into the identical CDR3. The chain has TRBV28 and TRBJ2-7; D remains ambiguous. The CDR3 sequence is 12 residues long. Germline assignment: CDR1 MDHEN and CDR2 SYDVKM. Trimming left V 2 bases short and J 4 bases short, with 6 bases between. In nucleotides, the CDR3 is TGTGCCAGCAGTTTAAGTGGTTACGAGCAGTACTTC. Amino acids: CASSLSGYEQYF.

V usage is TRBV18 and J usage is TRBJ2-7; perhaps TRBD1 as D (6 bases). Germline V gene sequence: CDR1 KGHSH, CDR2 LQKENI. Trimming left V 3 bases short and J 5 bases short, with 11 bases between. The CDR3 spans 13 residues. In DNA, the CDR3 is TGTGCCAGCTCACCTCAGGGGAACAACGAGCAGTACTTC. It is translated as CASSPQGNNEQYF.

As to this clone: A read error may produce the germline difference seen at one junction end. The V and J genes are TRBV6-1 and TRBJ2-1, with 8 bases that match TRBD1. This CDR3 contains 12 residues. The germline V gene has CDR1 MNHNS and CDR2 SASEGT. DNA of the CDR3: TGTGCCAGCAGTCCCCTCCGGGACAGGATAATCTTC. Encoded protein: CASSPLRDRIIF.

This CDR3 reads CASSLGLAEGDEQYF. CDR3 coding DNA: TGTGCCAGCAGCTTAGGACTAGCGGAGGGGGACGAGCAGTACTTC. The genes are TRBV11-3 and TRBJ2-7; 9 bases are a match to TRBD2. Per germline, CDR1 SGHNT and CDR2 YENEEA. Trimming at V came to 1 base and at J to 5 bases, leaving 6 bases not matched to a gene. The CDR3 is made up of 15 amino acids.

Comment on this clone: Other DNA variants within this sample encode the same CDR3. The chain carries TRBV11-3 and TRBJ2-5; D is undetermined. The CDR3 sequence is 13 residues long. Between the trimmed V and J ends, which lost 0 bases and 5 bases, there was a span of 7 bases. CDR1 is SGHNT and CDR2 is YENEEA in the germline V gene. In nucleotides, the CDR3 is TGTGCCAGCAGCTTAGATATTGGCGAGACCCAGTACTTC. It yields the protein CASSLDIGETQYF.

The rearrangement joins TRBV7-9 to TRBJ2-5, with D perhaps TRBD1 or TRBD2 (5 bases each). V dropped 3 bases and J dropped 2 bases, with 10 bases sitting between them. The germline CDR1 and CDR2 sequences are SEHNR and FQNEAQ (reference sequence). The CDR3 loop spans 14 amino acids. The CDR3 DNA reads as TGTGCCAGCAGCTTCAAGGGACCTCAAGAGACCCAGTACTTC. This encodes CASSFKGPQETQYF. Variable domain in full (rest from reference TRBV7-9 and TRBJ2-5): DTGVSQNPRHKITKRGQNVTFRCDPISEHNRLYWYRQTLGQGPEFLTYFQNEAQLEKSRLLSDRFSAERPKGSFSTLEIQRTEQGDSAMYLCASSFKGPQETQYFGPGTRLLVL.

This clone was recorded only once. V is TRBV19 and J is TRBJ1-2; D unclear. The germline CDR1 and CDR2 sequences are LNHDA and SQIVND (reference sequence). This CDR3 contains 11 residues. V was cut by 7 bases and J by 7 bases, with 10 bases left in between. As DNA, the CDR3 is TGTGCCAGTAAGAGTGGGTCTGGCTACACCTTC. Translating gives CASKSGSGYTF.

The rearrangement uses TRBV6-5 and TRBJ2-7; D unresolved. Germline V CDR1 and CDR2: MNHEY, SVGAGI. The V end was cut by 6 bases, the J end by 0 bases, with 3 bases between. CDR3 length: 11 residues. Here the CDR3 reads CASRTSYEQYF. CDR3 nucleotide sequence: TGTGCCAGCAGGACCTCCTACGAGCAGTACTTC.

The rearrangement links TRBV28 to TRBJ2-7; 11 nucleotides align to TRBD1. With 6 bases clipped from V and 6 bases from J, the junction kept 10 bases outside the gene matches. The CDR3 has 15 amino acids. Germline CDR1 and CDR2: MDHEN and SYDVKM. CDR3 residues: CASSNSGTGGIEQYF. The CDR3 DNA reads TGTGCCAGCAGCAACTCCGGGACAGGGGGTATCGAGCAGTACTTC.

The CDR3 spells CASSLTSAFMDRPNWEDEKLFF. CDR3 DNA sequence: TGTGCCAGCAGCTTAACGTCGGCCTTTATGGACAGACCAAATTGGGAGGATGAAAAACTGTTTTTT. The chain joins TRBV13 to TRBJ1-4; TRBD1 is a possible D gene (6 bases). The germline CDR1 and CDR2 sequences are PRHDT and FYEKMQ (reference sequence). The ends were cut back, 2 bases at V and 6 bases at J, with 34 bases in the middle. The CDR3 is 22 residues long.

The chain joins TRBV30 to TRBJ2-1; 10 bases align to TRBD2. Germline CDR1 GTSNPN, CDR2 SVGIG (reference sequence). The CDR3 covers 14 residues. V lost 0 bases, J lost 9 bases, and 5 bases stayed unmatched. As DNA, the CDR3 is TGTGCCTGGAGTGTATGGACTAGCGGTGGTGAGCAGTTCTTC. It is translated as CAWSVWTSGGEQFF.

CDR3 in DNA: TGTGCCAGCAGCTTAGCGGGAGAGGGGCGGGAGACCCAGTACTTC. Protein product: CASSLAGEGRETQYF. The rearrangement uses TRBV5-4 and TRBJ2-5, with 8 bases matching TRBD2. Germline values: CDR1 SGHNT, CDR2 YYREEE (reference sequence). The CDR3 consists of 15 residues. J gave up 5 bases and V 2 bases, and 8 bases lay outside the gene matches.

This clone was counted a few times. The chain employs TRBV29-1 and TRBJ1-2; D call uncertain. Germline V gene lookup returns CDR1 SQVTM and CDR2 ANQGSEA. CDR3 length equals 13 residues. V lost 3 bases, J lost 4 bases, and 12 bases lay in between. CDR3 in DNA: TGCAGCGTTGAGCCCTCGGACCGCTATGGCTACACCTTC. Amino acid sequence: CSVEPSDRYGYTF.

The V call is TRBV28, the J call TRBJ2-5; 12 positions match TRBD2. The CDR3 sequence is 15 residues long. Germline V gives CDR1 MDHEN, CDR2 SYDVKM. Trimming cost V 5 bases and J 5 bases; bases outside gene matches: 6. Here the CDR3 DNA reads TGTGCCAGCAGTCGCCCTAGCGGGAGGGCGGAGACCCAGTACTTC. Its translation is CASSRPSGRAETQYF.

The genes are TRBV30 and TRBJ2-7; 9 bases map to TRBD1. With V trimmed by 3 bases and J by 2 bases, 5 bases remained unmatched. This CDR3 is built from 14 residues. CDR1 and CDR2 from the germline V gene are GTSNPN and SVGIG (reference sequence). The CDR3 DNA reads TGTGCCTGGAGCCCGGGACAGGGAGCCTACGAGCAGTACTTC. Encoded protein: CAWSPGQGAYEQYF.

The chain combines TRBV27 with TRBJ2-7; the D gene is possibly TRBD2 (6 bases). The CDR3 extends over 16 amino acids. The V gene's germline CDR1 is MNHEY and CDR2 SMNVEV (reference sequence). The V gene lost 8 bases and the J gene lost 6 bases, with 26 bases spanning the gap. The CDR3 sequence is CASSSGLAGGFFEQYF. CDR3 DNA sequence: TGTGCCAGCTCAAGTGGGCTAGCCGGGGGTTTCTTCGAGCAGTACTTC.

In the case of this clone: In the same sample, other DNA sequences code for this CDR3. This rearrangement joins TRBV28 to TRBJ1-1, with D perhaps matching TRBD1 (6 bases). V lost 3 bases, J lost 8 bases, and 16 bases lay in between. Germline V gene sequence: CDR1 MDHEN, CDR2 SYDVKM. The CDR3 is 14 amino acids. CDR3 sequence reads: CASSFRGRSTEAFF. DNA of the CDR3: TGTGCCAGCAGTTTCAGGGGAAGGAGCACCGAAGCTTTCTTT.

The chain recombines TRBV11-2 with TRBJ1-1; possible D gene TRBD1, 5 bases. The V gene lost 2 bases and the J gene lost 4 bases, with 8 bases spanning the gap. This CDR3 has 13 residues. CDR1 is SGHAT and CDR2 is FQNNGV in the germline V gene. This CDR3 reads CASSLRGFTEAFF. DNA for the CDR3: TGTGCCAGCAGCTTAAGGGGATTCACTGAAGCTTTCTTT. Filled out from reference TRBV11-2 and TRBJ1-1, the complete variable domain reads EAGVAQSPRYKIIEKRQSVAFWCNPISGHATLYWYQQILGQGPKLLIQFQNNGVVDDSQLPKDRFSAERLKGVDSTLKIQPAKLEDSAVYLCASSLRGFTEAFFGQGTRLTVV.

Written as DNA, the CDR3 is TGTGCCAGCAGTCCTCCTCTCGGGTCAGACACCGGGGAGCTGTTTTTT. It translates to CASSPPLGSDTGELFF. The rearrangement links TRBV28 to TRBJ2-2; D is undetermined. The ends were cut back, 5 bases at V and 3 bases at J, with 16 bases in the middle. This CDR3 has 16 amino acids. CDR1 and CDR2 from the germline V gene are MDHEN and SYDVKM.

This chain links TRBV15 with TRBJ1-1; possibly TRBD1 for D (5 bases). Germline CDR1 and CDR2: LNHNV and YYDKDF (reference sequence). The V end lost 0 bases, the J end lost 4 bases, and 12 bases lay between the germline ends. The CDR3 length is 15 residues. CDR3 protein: CATSRDRGASTEAFF. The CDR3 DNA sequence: TGTGCCACCAGCAGAGATCGTGGGGCGAGCACTGAAGCTTTCTTT.

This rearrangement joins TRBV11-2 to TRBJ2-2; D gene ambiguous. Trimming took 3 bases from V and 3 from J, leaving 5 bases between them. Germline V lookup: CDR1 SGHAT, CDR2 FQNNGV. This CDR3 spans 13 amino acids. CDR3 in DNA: TGTGCCAGCAGCTTGATGGACACCGGGGAGCTGTTTTTT. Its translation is CASSLMDTGELFF.

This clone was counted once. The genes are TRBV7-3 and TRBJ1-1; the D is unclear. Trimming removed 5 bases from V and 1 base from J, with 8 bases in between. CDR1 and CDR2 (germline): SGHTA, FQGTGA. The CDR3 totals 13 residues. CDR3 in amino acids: CASSHRSNTEAFF. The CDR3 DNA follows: TGTGCCAGCAGCCACCGGTCGAACACTGAAGCTTTCTTT. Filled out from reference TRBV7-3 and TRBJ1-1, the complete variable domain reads GAGVSQTPSNKVTEKGKYVELRCDPISGHTALYWYRQSLGQGPEFLIYFQGTGAADDSGLPNDRFFAVRPEGSVSTLKIQRTERGDSAVYLCASSHRSNTEAFFGQGTRLTVV.